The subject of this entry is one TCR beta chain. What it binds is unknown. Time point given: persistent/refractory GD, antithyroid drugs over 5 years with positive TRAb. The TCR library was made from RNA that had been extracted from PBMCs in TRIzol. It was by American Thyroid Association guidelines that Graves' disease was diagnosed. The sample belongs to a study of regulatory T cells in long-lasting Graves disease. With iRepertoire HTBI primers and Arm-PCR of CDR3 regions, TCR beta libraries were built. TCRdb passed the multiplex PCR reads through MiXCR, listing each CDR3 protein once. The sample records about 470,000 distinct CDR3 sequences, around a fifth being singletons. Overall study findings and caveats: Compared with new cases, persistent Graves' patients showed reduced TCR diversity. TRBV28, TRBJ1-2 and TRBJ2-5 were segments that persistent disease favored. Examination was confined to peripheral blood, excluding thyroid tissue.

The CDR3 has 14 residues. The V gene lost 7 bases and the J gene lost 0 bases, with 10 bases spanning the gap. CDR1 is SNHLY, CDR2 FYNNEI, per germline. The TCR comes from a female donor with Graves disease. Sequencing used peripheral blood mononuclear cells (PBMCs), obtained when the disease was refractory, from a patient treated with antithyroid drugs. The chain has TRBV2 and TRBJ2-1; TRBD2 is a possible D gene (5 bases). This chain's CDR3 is CASIGLSSYNEQFF. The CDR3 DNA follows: TGTGCCAGCATTGGACTGAGCTCCTACAATGAGCAGTTCTTC.